This T cell receptor beta chain was recorded in a study of blood T cell dynamics during melanoma immunotherapy. Across the study: Patients with metastatic melanoma got pembrolizumab or nivolumab-ipilimumab as first-line care. Points from the study as a whole: Clones driving repertoire changes may be melanoma-specific or general immune activation.

Regarding this clone: As yet, its antigen is unknown.

Regarding time point: week 3, after first cycle of checkpoint inhibitor. At 12 weeks after first infusion, RECIST 1.1 defined response for most patients. No patient had earlier systemic cancer treatment, concurrent immunosuppressants, or another active cancer. TCRdb's copy holds only in-frame clones and misses some; the assay was immunoSEQ multiplex PCR. Of about 8,400 clones listed, around 85% were seen once; the top ten hold approximately 3.8%. The CDR3 runs 19 residues. Per germline, CDR1 PRHDT and CDR2 FYEKMQ (reference sequence). The V segment lost 5 bases and the J segment 3 bases; nucleotides outside the gene matches: 14.

The gene calls are TRBV13 and TRBJ2-3; 13 nucleotides line up with TRBD2. The receptor was derived from a human donor with melanoma. Source: blood, taken from a patient treated with checkpoint blockade. CDR3 sequence reads: CASSTSLAGGPTSTDTQYF. In DNA form, the CDR3 reads TGTGCCAGCAGCACGTCACTAGCGGGAGGGCCAACTTCAACAGATACGCAGTATTTT.